This T cell receptor (beta chain) stems from a study of post-analysis software for immune sequencing data. Findings and limits, study-wide: With TRBV5-6, TRBV5-1 and TRBV20-1 included, about five TRBV segments were more frequent in patients than in controls. Normalized Chao1 diversity was significantly reduced in patients versus controls.

Prepared libraries of TCR beta cDNA carried unique molecular identifiers. T cells numbering 1 to 10 million yielded cDNA molecules that totaled roughly 0.5 million. A single record per CDR3 protein comes from TCRdb applying MiXCR to the PCR reads. The profile covers 250,000 to 300,000 distinct CDR3 sequences, with 35% to 45% appearing a single time and more than 4% taken by the ten largest. Trimming left V 4 bases short and J 1 base short, with 11 bases between. This CDR3 is built from 14 residues. As for this clonotype: Its antigen is as yet unknown.

This clonotype was obtained from a girl aged 10-17 years with multiple sclerosis. The sequencing input was blood. The rearrangement joins TRBV12-3 or TRBV12-4 to TRBJ2-7; weak D call: TRBD2 (5 bases). CDR3 coding DNA: TGTGCCAGCAGTTATAGCGACCTATCCTACGAGCAGTACTTC. Translating it yields CASSYSDLSYEQYF.